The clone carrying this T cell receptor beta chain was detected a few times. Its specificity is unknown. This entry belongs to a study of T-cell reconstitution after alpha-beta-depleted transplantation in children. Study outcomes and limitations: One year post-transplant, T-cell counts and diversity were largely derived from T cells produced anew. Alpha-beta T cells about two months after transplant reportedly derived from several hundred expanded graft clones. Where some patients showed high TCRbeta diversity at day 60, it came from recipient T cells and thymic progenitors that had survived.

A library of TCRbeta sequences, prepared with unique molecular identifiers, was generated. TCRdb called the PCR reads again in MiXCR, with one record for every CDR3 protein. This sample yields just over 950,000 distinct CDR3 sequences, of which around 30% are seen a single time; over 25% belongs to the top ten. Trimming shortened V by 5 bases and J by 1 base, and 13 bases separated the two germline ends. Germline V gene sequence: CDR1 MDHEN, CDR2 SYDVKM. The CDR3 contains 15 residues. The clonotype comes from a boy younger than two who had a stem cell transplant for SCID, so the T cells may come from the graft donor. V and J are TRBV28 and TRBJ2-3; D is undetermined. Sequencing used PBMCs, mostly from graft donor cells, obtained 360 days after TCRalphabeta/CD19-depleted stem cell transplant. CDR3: CASSKGWSGTDTQYF. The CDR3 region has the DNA TGTGCCAGCAGTAAAGGGTGGTCAGGCACAGATACGCAGTATTTT.